This is a list of T cell receptor beta chains from one sample in a study of cytomegalovirus exposure and HLA in healthy donors. Repertoires were generated with immunoSEQ multiplex PCR, while TCRdb's copy carries only in-frame clones and drops some. The sample carries about 100,000 clones, approximately 76% recorded once. Sequenced sample: PBMCs. The receptors stem from a woman aged 60 to 75 in good health and CMV-seropositive. Both conserved end residues are part of each CDR3. D genes are given only for firm matches. Clone size appears in some rows only: once, few, many, or a class for an expanded clone.

>.|TRBJ1-1|14|TRBV28|.
CASSFPYGGPEAFF
TGTGCCAGCAGTTTCCCGTACGGAGGCCCTGAAGCTTTCTTT
>.|TRBJ2-5|14|TRBV6-1|TRBD2
CASSGAGVGETQYF
TGTGCCAGCAGTGGAGCGGGAGTAGGGGAGACCCAGTACTTC
>.|TRBJ2-7|13|TRBV7-2|.
CASSLEEGSEQYF
TGTGCCAGCAGCTTAGAGGAGGGAAGCGAGCAGTACTTC
>few|TRBJ2-6|15|TRBV7-9|.
CASSQSGSGANVLTF
TGTGCCAGCAGCCAGTCAGGGTCTGGGGCCAACGTCCTGACTTTC
>few|TRBJ2-5|15|TRBV6-6|.
CASSYSPTGRETQYF
TGTGCCAGCAGTTACTCGCCAACAGGTCGAGAGACCCAGTACTTC
>.|TRBJ2-7|15|TRBV18|.
CASSPPLGWTNEQYF
TGTGCCAGCTCACCACCCCTGGGTTGGACAAACGAGCAGTACTTC
>.|TRBJ1-4|12|TRBV6-1|.
CASRDFNEKLFF
TGTGCCAGCAGGGACTTTAATGAAAAACTGTTTTTT
>.|TRBJ1-5|12|TRBV10-3|.
CAISDPGQPQHF
TGTGCCATCAGTGATCCAGGCCAGCCCCAGCATTTT
>.|TRBJ1-6|13|TRBV27|.
CASKRDGYSPLHF
TGTGCCAGCAAGCGGGACGGTTACTCACCCCTCCACTTT
>.|TRBJ1-1|15|TRBV7-3|TRBD1
CASSILRTGHTEAFF
TGTGCCAGCAGCATACTGCGGACAGGGCACACTGAAGCTTTCTTT